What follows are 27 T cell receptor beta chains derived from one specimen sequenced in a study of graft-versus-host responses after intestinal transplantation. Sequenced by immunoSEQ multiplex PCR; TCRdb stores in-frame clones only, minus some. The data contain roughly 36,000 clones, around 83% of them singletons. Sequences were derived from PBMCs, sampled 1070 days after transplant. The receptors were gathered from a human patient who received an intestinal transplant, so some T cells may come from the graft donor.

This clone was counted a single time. The CDR3 loop is CASSESPGGTGSPLHF. The CDR3 DNA is TGCGCCAGCAGTGAGTCTCCAGGGGGCACAGGTTCACCCCTCCACTTT. J is TRBJ1-6 and V is TRBV10-2; TRBD1 matches 8 bases. CDR1 is WSHSY and CDR2 is SAAADI in the germline V gene. V lost 0 bases to trimming and J lost 9 bases; unmatched junction nucleotides: 7. The CDR3 contains 16 residues.

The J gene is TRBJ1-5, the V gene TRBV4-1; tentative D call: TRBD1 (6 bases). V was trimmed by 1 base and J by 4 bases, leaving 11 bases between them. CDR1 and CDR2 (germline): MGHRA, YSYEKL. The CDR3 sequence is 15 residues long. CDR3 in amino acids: CASSQADRINQPQHF. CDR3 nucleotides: TGCGCCAGCAGCCAAGCCGACAGGATTAATCAGCCCCAGCATTTT.

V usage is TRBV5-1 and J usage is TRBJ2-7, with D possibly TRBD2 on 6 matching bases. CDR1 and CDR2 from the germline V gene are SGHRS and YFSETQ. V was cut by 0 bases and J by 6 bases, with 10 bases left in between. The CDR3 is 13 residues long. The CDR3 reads CASSLVSGSEQYF. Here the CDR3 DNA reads TGCGCCAGCAGCTTGGTTAGCGGATCCGAGCAGTACTTC.

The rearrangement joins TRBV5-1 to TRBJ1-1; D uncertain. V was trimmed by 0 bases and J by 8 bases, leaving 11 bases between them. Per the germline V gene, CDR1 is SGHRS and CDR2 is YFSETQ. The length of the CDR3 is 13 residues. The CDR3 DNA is TGCGCCAGCAGCTTGGTTATGTCGGGGGAAGCTTTCTTT. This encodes CASSLVMSGEAFF.

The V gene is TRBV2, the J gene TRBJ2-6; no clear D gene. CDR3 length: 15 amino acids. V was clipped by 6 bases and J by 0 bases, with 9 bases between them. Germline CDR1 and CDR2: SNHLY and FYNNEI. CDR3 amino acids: CASRVTSSGANVLTF. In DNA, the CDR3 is TGTGCCAGCAGGGTAACAAGCTCTGGGGCCAACGTCCTGACTTTC.

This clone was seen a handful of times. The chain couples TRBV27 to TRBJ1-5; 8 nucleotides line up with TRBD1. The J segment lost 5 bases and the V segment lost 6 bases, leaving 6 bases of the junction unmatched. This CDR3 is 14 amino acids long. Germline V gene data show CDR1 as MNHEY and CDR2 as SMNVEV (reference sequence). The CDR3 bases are TGTGCCAGCAGGGGACAGGATTTTTATCAGCCCCAGCATTTT. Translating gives CASRGQDFYQPQHF.

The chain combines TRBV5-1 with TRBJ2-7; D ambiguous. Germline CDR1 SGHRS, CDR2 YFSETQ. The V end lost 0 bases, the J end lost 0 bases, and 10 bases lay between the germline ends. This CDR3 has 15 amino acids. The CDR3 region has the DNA TGCGCCAGCAGCTTGGGGGCCCGTAACTCCTACGAGCAGTACTTC. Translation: CASSLGARNSYEQYF.

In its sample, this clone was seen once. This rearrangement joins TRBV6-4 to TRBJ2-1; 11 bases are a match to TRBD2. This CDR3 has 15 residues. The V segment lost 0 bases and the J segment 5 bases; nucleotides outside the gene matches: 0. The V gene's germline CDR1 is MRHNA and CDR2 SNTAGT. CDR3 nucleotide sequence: TGTGCCAGCAGTGACTCGACTAGCGGGGACAATGAGCAGTTCTTC. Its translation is CASSDSTSGDNEQFF.

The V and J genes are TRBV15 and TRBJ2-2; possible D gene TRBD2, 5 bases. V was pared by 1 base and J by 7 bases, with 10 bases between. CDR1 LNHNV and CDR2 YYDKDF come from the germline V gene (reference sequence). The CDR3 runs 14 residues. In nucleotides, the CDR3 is TGTGCCACCAGCAGAGTCCGGGATGTCGGGGAGCTGTTTTTT. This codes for CATSRVRDVGELFF.

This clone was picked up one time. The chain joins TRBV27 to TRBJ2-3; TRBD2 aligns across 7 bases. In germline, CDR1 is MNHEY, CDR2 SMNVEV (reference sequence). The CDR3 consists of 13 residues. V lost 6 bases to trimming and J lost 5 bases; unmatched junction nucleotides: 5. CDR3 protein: CASSLWGGDTQYF. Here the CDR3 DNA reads TGTGCCAGCAGCTTGTGGGGGGGAGATACGCAGTATTTT.

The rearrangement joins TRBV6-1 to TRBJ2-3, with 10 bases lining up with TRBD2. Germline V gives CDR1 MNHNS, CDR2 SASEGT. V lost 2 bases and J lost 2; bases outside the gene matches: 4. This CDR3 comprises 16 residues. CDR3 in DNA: TGTGCCAGCAGTGAACTAGCGGGAGTCGACACAGATACGCAGTATTTT. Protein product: CASSELAGVDTDTQYF.

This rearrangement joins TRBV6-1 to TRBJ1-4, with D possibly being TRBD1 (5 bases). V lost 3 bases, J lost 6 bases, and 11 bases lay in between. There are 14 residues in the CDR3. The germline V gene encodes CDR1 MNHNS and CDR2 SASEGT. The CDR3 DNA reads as TGTGCCAGCAGTGACAGTTCGGGGGATGAAAAACTGTTTTTT. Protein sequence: CASSDSSGDEKLFF.

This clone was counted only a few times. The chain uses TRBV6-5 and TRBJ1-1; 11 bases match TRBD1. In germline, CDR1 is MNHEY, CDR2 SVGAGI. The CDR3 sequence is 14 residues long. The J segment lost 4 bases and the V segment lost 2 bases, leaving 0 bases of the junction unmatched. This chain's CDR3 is CASSYGTGGTEAFF. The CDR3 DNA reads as TGTGCCAGCAGTTACGGGACAGGGGGCACTGAAGCTTTCTTT.

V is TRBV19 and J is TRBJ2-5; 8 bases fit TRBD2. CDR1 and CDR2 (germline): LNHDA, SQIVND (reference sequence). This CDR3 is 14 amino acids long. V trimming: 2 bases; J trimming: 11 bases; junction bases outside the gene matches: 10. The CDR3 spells CASSIPGGLSEQYF. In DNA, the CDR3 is TGTGCCAGTAGTATACCGGGAGGGCTTTCGGAGCAGTACTTC.

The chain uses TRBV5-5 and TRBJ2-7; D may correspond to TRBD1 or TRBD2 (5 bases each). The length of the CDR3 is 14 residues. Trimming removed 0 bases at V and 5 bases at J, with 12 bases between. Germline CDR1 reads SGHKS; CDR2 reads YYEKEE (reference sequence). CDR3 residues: CASSLGPLGDEQYF. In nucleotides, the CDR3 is TGTGCCAGCAGCTTGGGACCCTTGGGGGACGAGCAGTACTTC. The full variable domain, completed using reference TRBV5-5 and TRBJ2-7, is DAGVTQSPTHLIKTRGQQVTLRCSPISGHKSVSWYQQVLGQGPQFIFQYYEKEERGRGNFPDRFSARQFPNYSSELNVNALLLGDSALYLCASSLGPLGDEQYFGPGTRLTVT.

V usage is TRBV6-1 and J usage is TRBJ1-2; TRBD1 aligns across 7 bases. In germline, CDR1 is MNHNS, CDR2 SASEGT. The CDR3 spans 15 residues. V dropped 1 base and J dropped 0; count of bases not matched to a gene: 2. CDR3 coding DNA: TGTGCCAGCAGTGAAGTTGGGACAGCTAACTATGGCTACACCTTC. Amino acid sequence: CASSEVGTANYGYTF.

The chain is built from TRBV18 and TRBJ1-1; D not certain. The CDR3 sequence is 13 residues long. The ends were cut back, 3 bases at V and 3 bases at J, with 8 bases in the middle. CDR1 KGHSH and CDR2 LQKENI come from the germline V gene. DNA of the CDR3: TGTGCCAGCTCACCGGGTGGGGACACTGAAGCTTTCTTT. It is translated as CASSPGGDTEAFF.

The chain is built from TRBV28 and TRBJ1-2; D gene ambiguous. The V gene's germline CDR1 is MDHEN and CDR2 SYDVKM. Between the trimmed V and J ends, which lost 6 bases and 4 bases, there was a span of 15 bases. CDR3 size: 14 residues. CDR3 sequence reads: CASSTARVGYGYTF. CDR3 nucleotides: TGTGCCAGCAGCACGGCACGAGTGGGCTATGGCTACACCTTC.

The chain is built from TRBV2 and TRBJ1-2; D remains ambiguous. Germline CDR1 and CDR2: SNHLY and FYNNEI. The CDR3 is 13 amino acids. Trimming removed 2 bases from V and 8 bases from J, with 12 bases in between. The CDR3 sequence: CASSESAGSGYTF. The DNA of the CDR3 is TGTGCCAGCAGTGAATCTGCAGGCTCGGGCTACACCTTC.

The CDR3 here is CASSGARLSDTQYF. The CDR3 nucleotides are TGCGCCAGCAGCGGGGCCAGACTCTCGGATACGCAGTATTTT. This rearrangement joins TRBV4-1 to TRBJ2-3, with a tentative D call TRBD1 (5 bases). Trimming cost V 5 bases and J 6 bases, with 15 bases left between them. The CDR3 has 14 amino acids. Per the germline V gene, CDR1 is MGHRA and CDR2 is YSYEKL.

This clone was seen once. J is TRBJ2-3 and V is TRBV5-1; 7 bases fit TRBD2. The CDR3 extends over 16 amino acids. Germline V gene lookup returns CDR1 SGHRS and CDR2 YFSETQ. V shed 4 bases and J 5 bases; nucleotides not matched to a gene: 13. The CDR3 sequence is CASSHRTRGARDTQYF. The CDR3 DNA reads TGCGCCAGCAGCCACCGGACTAGAGGAGCAAGAGATACGCAGTATTTT.

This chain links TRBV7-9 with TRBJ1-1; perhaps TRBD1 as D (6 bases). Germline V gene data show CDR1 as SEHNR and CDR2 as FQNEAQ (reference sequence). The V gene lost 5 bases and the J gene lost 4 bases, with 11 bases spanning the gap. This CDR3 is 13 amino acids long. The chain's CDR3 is CASSPRQATEAFF. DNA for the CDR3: TGTGCCAGCAGCCCCCGACAGGCCACTGAAGCTTTCTTT.

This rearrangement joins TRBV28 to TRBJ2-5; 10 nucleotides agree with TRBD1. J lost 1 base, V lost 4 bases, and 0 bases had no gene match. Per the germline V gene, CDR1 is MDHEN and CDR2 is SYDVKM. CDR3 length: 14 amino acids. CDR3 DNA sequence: TGTGCCAGCAGTTGGACAGGGGGCCAAGAGACCCAGTACTTC. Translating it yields CASSWTGGQETQYF.

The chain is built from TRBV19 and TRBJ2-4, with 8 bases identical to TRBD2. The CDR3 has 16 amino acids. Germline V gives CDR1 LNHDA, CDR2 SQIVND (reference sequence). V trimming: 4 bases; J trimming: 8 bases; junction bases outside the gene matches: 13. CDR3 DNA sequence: TGTGCCAGTAGTACCATAGCGGGACAAAGTGGGGACATTCAGTACTTC. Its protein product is CASSTIAGQSGDIQYF.

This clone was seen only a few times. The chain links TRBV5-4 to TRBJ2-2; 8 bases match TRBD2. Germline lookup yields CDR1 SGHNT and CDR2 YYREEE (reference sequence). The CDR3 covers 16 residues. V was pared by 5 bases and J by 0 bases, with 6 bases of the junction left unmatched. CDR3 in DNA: TGTGCCAGCAGTCGTAGCGGGGTAACGAACACCGGGGAGCTGTTTTTT. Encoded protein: CASSRSGVTNTGELFF.

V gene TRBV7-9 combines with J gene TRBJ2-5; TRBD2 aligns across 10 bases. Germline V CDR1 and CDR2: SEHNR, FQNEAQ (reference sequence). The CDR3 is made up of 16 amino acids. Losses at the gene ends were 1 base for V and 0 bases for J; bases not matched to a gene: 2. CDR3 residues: CASSLGLAGDQETQYF. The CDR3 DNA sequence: TGTGCCAGCAGCTTAGGTCTAGCGGGAGACCAAGAGACCCAGTACTTC.

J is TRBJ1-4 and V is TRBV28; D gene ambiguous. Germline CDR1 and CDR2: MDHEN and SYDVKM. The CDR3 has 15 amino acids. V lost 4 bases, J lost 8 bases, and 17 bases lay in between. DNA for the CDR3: TGTGCCAGCAGTTCCCCCGCGGCCCGGGGAGAAAAACTGTTTTTT. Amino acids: CASSSPAARGEKLFF.